This TCR beta chain is drawn from a study of T cell responses to AZD1222 COVID-19 vaccine. As concerns this clone: Its antigen is currently unknown.

CDR1 and CDR2 (germline): MDHEN, SYDVKM. The CDR3 length is 12 residues. V lost 1 base to trimming and J lost 6 bases, with 6 bases between them. Findings and limits, study-wide: The study reported that nearly half of spike-specific TCRs target unmutated variant regions. Spike as a whole was targeted by vaccine-associated CD4 TCRs, dominant at 160-218 and 743-854. In a largely white British group with more females than males, clonal diversity was possibly underestimated.

The data were produced by immunoSEQ multiplex PCR, yet TCRdb's version contains in-frame clones alone and is incomplete. The table shows about 100,000 clones, with 70% to 90% occurring only once. The chain combines TRBV28 with TRBJ1-2, with D uncertain. The sequence was collected from an adult in good health. Sequenced here: peripheral blood, sampled on day 0 of AZD1222 vaccination. In nucleotides, the CDR3 is TGTGCCAGCAGTTTATCTCTTCATGGCTACACCTTC. It codes for CASSLSLHGYTF.